The source of this T cell receptor (beta chain) is a study of somatic mutations in cytotoxic T cells in rheumatoid arthritis. TCRdb keeps only in-frame clones here, not all; method: immunoSEQ multiplex PCR. The sample includes about 9,000 clones, approximately 75% of them seen just once. On this clone itself: Antigen specificity is unknown.

Findings and limits, study-wide: Antigens recognized by the expanded CD8+ clones were unknown.

With 0 bases removed from V and 8 bases from J, the gap between germline ends came to 14 bases. This CDR3 has 14 amino acids. Germline loops: CDR1 SGHNT, CDR2 YYREEE (reference sequence). Once isolated by positive magnetic bead selection, the CD4+ and CD8+ cells had their purity checked by flow cytometry. This clonotype was sampled from an adult with rheumatoid arthritis. The chain couples TRBV5-4 to TRBJ1-2; perhaps TRBD1 as D (5 bases). The sample consisted of CD8+ T cells sorted from blood. The CDR3 bases are TGTGCCAGCAGCTTGGCAGGGAGCTTATGGGGCTACACCTTC. This encodes CASSLAGSLWGYTF. Looking up the rest from reference TRBV5-4 and TRBJ1-2 gives the full variable domain: ETGVTQSPTHLIKTRGQQVTLRCSSQSGHNTVSWYQQALGQGPQFIFQYYREEENGRGNFPPRFSGLQFPNYSSELNVNALELDDSALYLCASSLAGSLWGYTFGSGTRLTVV.